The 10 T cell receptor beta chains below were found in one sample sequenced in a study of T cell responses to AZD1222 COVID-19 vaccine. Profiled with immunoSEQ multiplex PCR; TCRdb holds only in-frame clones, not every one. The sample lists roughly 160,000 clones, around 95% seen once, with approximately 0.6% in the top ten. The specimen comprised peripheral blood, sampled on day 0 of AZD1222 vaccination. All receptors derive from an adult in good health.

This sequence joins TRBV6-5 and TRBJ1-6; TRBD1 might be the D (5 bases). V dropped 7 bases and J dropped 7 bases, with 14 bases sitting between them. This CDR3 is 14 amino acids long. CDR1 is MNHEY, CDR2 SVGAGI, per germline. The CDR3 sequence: CASTGGGGNSPLHF. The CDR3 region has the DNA TGTGCCAGCACCGGCGGGGGAGGAAATTCACCCCTCCACTTT.

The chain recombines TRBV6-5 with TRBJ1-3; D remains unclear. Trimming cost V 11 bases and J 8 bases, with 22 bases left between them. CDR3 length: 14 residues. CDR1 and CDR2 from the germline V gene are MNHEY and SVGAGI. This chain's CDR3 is CAGHDNPPRDTIYF. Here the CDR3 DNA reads TGTGCCGGCCATGACAACCCACCGAGGGACACCATATATTTT.

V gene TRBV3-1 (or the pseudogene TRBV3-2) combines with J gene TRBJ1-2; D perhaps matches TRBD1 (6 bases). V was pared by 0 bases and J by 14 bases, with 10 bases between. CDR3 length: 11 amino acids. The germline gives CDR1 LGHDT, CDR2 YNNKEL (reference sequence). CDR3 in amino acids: CASSQDGGSTF. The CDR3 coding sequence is TGTGCCAGCAGCCAAGATGGGGGCTCGACCTTC.

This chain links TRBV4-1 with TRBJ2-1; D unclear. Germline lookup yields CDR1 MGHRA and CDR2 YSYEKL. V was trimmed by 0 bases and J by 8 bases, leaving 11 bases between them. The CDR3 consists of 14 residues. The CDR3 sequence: CASSQESLSHEQFF. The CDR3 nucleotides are TGCGCCAGCAGCCAAGAATCCCTCTCGCATGAGCAGTTCTTC.

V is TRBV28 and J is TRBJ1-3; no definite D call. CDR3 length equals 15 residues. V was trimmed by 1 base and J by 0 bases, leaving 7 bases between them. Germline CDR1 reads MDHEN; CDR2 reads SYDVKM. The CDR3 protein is CASSLSGNSGNTIYF. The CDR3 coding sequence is TGTGCCAGCAGTTTATCGGGGAACTCTGGAAACACCATATATTTT.

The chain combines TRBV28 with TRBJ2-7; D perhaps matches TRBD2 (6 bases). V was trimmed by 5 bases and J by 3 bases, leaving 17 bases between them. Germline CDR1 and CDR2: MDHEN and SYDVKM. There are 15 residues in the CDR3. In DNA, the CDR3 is TGTGCCAGCAGTCCTCAGTGGAGGGCTGTCTACGAGCAGTACTTC. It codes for CASSPQWRAVYEQYF.

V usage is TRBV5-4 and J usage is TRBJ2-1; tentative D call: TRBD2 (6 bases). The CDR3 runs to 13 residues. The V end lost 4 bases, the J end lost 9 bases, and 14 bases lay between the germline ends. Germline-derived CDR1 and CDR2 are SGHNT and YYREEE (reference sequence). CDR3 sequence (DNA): TGTGCCAGCAGCACCGGAGGAGGGACTGAGCAGTTCTTC. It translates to CASSTGGGTEQFF. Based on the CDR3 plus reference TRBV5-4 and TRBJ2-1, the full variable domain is ETGVTQSPTHLIKTRGQQVTLRCSSQSGHNTVSWYQQALGQGPQFIFQYYREEENGRGNFPPRFSGLQFPNYSSELNVNALELDDSALYLCASSTGGGTEQFFGPGTRLTVL.

DNA for the CDR3: TGTGCCAGCAGCCCAACCCGGCGGTATCTTTTGGGACAGGGGTCTGAGCAGTTCTTC. Translated: CASSPTRRYLLGQGSEQFF. The rearrangement joins TRBV3-1 (or the pseudogene TRBV3-2) to TRBJ2-1; 10 bases fit TRBD1. CDR1 is LGHDT and CDR2 is YNNKEL in the germline V gene (reference sequence). This CDR3 spans 19 amino acids. Trimming cost V 4 bases and J 9 bases; bases outside gene matches: 21.

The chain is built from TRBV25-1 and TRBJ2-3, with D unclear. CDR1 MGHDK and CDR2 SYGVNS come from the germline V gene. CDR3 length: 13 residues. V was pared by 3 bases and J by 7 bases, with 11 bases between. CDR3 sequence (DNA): TGTGCCAGCAGTGAGTATTCTGCCCATACGCAGTATTTT. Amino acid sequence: CASSEYSAHTQYF.

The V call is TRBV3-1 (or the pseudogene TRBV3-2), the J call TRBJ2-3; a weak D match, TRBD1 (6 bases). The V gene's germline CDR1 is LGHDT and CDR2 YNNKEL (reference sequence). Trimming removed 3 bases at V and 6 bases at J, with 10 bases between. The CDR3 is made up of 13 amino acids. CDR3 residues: CASSQGAVDTQYF. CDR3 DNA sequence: TGTGCCAGCAGCCAGGGGGCGGTGGATACGCAGTATTTT.